These 15 T cell receptor beta chains were all obtained from the same sample, sequenced in a study of T cells after yellow fever vaccination (dated by TCRdb to about 2019). Receptors were amplified or captured by 5' RACE. The sequencer was an Illumina NovaSeq 6000. The public sequencing data were trimmed at Q25 with fastp and processed into clonotypes with MiXCR by TCRdb, which kept only in-frame beta chains. A single entry per CDR3 protein holds the most common genes and DNA from its merged rows. The sample profile shows more than 95,000 distinct CDR3 sequences; approximately 14% of them were found once. The ten largest clones represent roughly 45% of the sample. The treatment or condition label of this sample denotes: live attenuated yellow fever vaccine strain. The sequencing used CD8+ T cells sorted from PBMCs, collected 5 days after the yellow fever booster vaccination. The receptor source for this set is a man aged 18 to 29 who received the YFV17D yellow fever vaccine.

This clonotype was detected a few times. The chain employs TRBV2 and TRBJ2-7; TRBD1 might be the D (6 bases). Deletions cut 2 bases from V and 4 bases from J, with 12 bases between. Germline CDR1 SNHLY, CDR2 FYNNEI. The CDR3 is 14 residues long. The CDR3 DNA follows: TGTGCCAGCAGTGAAAACAGGGTTGAATACGAGCAGTACTTC. As protein: CASSENRVEYEQYF.

The rearrangement links TRBV4-2 to TRBJ2-7; weak D call: TRBD2 (6 bases). CDR1 is LGHNA and CDR2 is YNFKEQ in the germline V gene. The ends were cut back, 3 bases at V and 0 bases at J, with 15 bases in the middle. The CDR3 spans 16 residues. The CDR3 protein is CASSQPGLVSSYEQYF. The CDR3 nucleotides are TGTGCCAGCAGCCAGCCGGGACTCGTGAGCTCCTACGAGCAGTACTTC.

V is TRBV27 and J is TRBJ2-3, with D uncertain. Germline CDR1 reads MNHEY; CDR2 reads SMNVEV (reference sequence). CDR3 size: 15 residues. V lost 2 bases to trimming and J lost 1 base, with 10 bases between them. The CDR3 is CASSLQWPGTDTQYF. In nucleotides, the CDR3 is TGTGCCAGCAGTTTACAGTGGCCTGGCACAGATACGCAGTATTTT.

This clonotype showed up just a few times. This rearrangement joins TRBV19 to TRBJ2-3; the D is unclear. The V and J ends lost 3 bases and 6 bases respectively, with 22 bases between them. Germline V CDR1 and CDR2: LNHDA, SQIVND (reference sequence). The CDR3 loop spans 17 amino acids. In DNA, the CDR3 is TGTGCCAGTAGTATCCCAATTCCCGAGACCGCGTCGGATACGCAGTATTTT. It translates to CASSIPIPETASDTQYF.

V and J are TRBV5-5 and TRBJ2-7; D uncertain. CDR3 length equals 12 residues. Germline lookup yields CDR1 SGHKS and CDR2 YYEKEE (reference sequence). The germline V and J ends were trimmed by 4 bases and 1 base, with 6 bases remaining between them. The CDR3 is CASSQPSYEQYV. The CDR3 DNA reads TGTGCCAGCAGCCAACCTTCCTACGAGCAGTACGTC.

This clonotype was picked up a small number of times. V usage is TRBV7-9 and J usage is TRBJ2-5; a possible D gene is TRBD1 (5 bases). CDR1 SEHNR and CDR2 FQNEAQ come from the germline V gene (reference sequence). V lost 1 base and J lost 7, with 16 bases in between. CDR3 size: 15 residues. The CDR3 DNA reads TGTGCCAGCAGCTTAGGAGGCAGGGCCCTAGGGACCCAGTACTTC. This encodes CASSLGGRALGTQYF.

This clonotype was detected many times. The CDR3 nucleotides read TGTGCCACCACGCCACTCGGGACATGGAACACTGAAGCTTTCTTT. It codes for CATTPLGTWNTEAFF. The chain has TRBV19 and TRBJ1-1; tentatively, D is TRBD1 (6 bases). The CDR3 has 15 amino acids. Germline CDR1 is LNHDA and CDR2 is SQIVND (reference sequence). The V and J ends lost 10 bases and 1 base respectively, with 19 bases between them. Filled out from reference TRBV19 and TRBJ1-1, the complete variable domain reads DGGITQSPKYLFRKEGQNVTLSCEQNLNHDAMYWYRQDPGQGLRLIYYSQIVNDFQKGDIAEGYSVSREKKESFPLTVTSAQKNPTAFYLCATTPLGTWNTEAFFGQGTRLTVV.

This clonotype has more than one count but fewer than ten. V gene TRBV7-2 combines with J gene TRBJ2-2; D gene unclear. This CDR3 comprises 13 residues. The germline gives CDR1 SGHTA, CDR2 FQGNSA. V was trimmed by 2 bases and J by 6 bases, leaving 7 bases between them. The CDR3 sequence: CASSLYGSGELFF. CDR3 nucleotide sequence: TGTGCCAGCAGCTTATACGGGTCCGGGGAGCTGTTTTTT.

This clonotype was seen many times. CDR3 in amino acids: CSVEEGLARYNEQFF. The DNA of the CDR3 is TGCAGCGTTGAAGAAGGACTAGCCCGATACAATGAGCAGTTCTTC. This chain uses TRBV29-1 with TRBJ2-1, with 8 bases that match TRBD2. CDR3 size: 15 residues. In germline, CDR1 is SQVTM, CDR2 ANQGSEA. Trimming cost V 0 bases and J 4 bases; bases outside gene matches: 5.

This clonotype is a singleton in its sample. The chain has TRBV20-1 and TRBJ1-3; D unresolved. The CDR3 covers 12 residues. CDR1 and CDR2 (germline): DFQATT, SNEGSKA (reference sequence). Trimming removed 2 bases from V and 2 bases from J, with 4 bases in between. CDR3: CSARIPGNTIYF. The DNA for the CDR3 is TGCAGTGCTAGAATTCCTGGAAACACCATATATTTT.

This clonotype showed up just a few times. This chain links TRBV6-2 or TRBV6-3 with TRBJ2-1; D tentatively reads TRBD1 or TRBD2 (5 bases each). This CDR3 is built from 14 residues. Trimming took 0 bases from V and 6 from J, leaving 9 bases between them. Germline CDR1 is MNHEY and CDR2 is SVGEGT. CDR3: CASSYSPGTNEQFF. The CDR3 DNA reads TGTGCCAGCAGTTACTCGCCAGGGACCAATGAGCAGTTCTTC.

In this sample, this clonotype turned up a few times. The chain recombines TRBV9 with TRBJ2-1, with 8 bases that match TRBD1. The germline CDR1 and CDR2 sequences are SGDLS and YYNGEE. Trimming took 6 bases from V and 7 from J; bases not matched to a gene: 9. The CDR3 consists of 14 residues. The CDR3 nucleotides are TGTGCCAGCACCCCAGGGACAGGTGGGAATGAGCAGTTCTTC. This codes for CASTPGTGGNEQFF.

This clonotype was seen only a few times. V is TRBV20-1 and J is TRBJ2-1; 13 bases are shared with TRBD2. The V and J ends lost 1 base and 4 bases, in that order; junction bases with no gene match: 7. Germline CDR1 reads DFQATT; CDR2 reads SNEGSKA (reference sequence). CDR3 length: 17 amino acids. The CDR3 nucleotides are TGCAGTGCTAGAGTCGAAATGACTAGCGGGGGGTACAATGAGCAGTTCTTC. It codes for CSARVEMTSGGYNEQFF.

The J gene is TRBJ2-7, the V gene TRBV12-3 or TRBV12-4; TRBD1 or TRBD2 may be the D gene (5 bases each). Trimming cost V 0 bases and J 0 bases, with 15 bases left between them. The CDR3 sequence is 17 residues long. CDR3 sequence reads: CASSLALGATYSYEQYF. The CDR3 coding sequence is TGTGCCAGCAGTTTAGCTCTCGGGGCAACTTACTCCTACGAGCAGTACTTC.

This clonotype was picked up many times. J is TRBJ2-7 and V is TRBV2; 10 bases match TRBD2. CDR1 and CDR2 from the germline V gene are SNHLY and FYNNEI. CDR3 size: 15 residues. V lost 1 base and J lost 6; bases outside the gene matches: 6. CDR3 amino acids: CASSEDPAGGREQYF. The CDR3 bases are TGTGCCAGCAGTGAAGACCCAGCGGGGGGGCGCGAGCAGTACTTC. The full variable domain, rest sourced from reference TRBV2 and TRBJ2-7, is EPEVTQTPSHQVTQMGQEVILRCVPISNHLYFYWYRQILGQKVEFLVSFYNNEISEKSEIFDDQFSVERPDGSNFTLKIRSTKLEDSAMYFCASSEDPAGGREQYFGPGTRLTVT.